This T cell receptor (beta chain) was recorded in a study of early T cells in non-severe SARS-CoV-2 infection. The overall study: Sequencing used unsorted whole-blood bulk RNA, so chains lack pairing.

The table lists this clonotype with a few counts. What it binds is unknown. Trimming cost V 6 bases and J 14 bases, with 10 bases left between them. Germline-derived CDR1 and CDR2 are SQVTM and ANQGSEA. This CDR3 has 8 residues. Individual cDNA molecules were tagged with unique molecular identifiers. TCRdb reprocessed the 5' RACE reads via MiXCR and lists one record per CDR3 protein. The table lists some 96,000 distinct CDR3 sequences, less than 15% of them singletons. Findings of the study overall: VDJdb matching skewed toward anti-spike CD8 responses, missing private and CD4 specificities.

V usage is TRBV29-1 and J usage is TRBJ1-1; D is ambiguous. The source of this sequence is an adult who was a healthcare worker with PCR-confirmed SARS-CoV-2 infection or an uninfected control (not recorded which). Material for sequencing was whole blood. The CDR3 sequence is CSVLGYFF. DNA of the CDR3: TGCAGCGTCTTGGGATACTTCTTT.